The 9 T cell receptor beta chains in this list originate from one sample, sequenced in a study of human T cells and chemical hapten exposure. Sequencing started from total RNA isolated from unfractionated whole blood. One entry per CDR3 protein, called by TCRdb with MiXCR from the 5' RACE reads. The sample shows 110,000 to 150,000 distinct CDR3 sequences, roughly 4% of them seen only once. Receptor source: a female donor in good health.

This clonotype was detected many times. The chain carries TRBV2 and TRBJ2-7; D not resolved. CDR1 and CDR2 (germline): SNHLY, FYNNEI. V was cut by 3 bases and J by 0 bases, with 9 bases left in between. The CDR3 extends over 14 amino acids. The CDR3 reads CASSENPSSYEQYF. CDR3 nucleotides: TGTGCCAGCAGTGAGAACCCGAGCTCCTACGAGCAGTACTTC.

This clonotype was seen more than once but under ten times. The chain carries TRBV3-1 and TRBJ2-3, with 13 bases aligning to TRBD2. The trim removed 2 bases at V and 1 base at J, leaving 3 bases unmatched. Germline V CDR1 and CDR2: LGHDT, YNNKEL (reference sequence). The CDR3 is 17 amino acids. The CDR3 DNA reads TGTGCCAGCAGCCAACTTACTAGCGGGGGGGGCACAGATACGCAGTATTTT. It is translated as CASSQLTSGGGTDTQYF.

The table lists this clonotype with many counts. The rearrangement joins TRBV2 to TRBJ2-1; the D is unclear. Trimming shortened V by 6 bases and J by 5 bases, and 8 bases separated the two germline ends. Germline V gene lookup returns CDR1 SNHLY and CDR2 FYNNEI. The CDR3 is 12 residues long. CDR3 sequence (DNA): TGTGCCAGCAGGCCTGACAACAATGAGCAGTTCTTC. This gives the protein CASRPDNNEQFF.

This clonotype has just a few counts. CDR3 DNA sequence: TGTGCCAGCACTGCTTTTGAACAAGGCAACACTGAAGCTTTCTTT. It codes for CASTAFEQGNTEAFF. The J gene is TRBJ1-1, the V gene TRBV28; D uncertain. Trimming removed 7 bases from V and 2 bases from J, with 17 bases in between. This CDR3 spans 15 amino acids. CDR1 and CDR2 (germline): MDHEN, SYDVKM.

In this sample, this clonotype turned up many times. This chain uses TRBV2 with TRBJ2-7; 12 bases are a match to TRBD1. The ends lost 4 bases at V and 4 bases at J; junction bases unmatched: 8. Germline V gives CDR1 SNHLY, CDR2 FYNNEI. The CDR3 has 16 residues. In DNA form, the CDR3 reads TGTGCCAGCAGTGGATTCCGGGACAGGGGGCATTACGAGCAGTACTTC. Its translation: CASSGFRDRGHYEQYF. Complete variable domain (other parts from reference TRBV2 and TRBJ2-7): EPEVTQTPSHQVTQMGQEVILRCVPISNHLYFYWYRQILGQKVEFLVSFYNNEISEKSEIFDDQFSVERPDGSNFTLKIRSTKLEDSAMYFCASSGFRDRGHYEQYFGPGTRLTVT.

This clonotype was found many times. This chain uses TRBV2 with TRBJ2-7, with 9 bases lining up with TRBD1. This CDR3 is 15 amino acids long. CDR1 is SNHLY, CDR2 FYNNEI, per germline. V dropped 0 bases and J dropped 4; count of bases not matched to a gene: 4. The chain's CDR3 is CASSEAGTGQYEQYF. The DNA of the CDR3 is TGTGCCAGCAGTGAAGCCGGGACAGGGCAGTACGAGCAGTACTTC. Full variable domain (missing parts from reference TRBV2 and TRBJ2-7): EPEVTQTPSHQVTQMGQEVILRCVPISNHLYFYWYRQILGQKVEFLVSFYNNEISEKSEIFDDQFSVERPDGSNFTLKIRSTKLEDSAMYFCASSEAGTGQYEQYFGPGTRLTVT.

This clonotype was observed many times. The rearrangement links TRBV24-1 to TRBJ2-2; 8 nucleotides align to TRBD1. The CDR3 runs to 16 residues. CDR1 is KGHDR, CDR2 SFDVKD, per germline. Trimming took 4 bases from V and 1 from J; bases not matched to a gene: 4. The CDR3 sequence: CATSERGQGNTGELFF. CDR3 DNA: TGTGCCACCAGTGAGCGCGGACAGGGGAACACCGGGGAGCTGTTTTTT.

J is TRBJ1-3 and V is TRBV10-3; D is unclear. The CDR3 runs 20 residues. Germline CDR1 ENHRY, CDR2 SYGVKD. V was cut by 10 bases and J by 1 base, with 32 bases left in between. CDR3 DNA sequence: TGTGCCACCGCCCTACTCACAGCCTCACCCGGCGTCCTGTCTGGAAACACCATATATTTT. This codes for CATALLTASPGVLSGNTIYF.

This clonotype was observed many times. CDR3 DNA sequence: TGTGCCAGCAGCCATCCTCCGGGACAGCTCTATGGCTACACCTTC. This gives the protein CASSHPPGQLYGYTF. The rearrangement links TRBV3-1 to TRBJ1-2; TRBD1 matches 7 bases. The V segment lost 3 bases and the J segment 4 bases; nucleotides outside the gene matches: 8. The CDR3 contains 15 residues. CDR1 and CDR2 from the germline V gene are LGHDT and YNNKEL (reference sequence).